Below are 3 T cell receptor beta chains sequenced from a single sample in a study of identical twins. TCRdb processed the 5' RACE reads anew with MiXCR; each CDR3 protein has one entry. The sample contains some 460,000 distinct CDR3 sequences, 13% to 15% of which appear only once. These data also featured in a second study, about yellow fever vaccine responses in identical twins.

The sequenced sample consisted of CD4+ T cells sorted from blood. The receptor source for this set is a woman aged 18-35 years in good health.

The chain uses TRBV5-1 and TRBJ2-1; possibly TRBD1 for D (6 bases). There are 14 residues in the CDR3. Per germline, CDR1 SGHRS and CDR2 YFSETQ. Deletions cut 9 bases from V and 3 bases from J, with 16 bases between. The CDR3 loop reads CATSRGQYYNEQFF. CDR3 nucleotides: TGCGCCACCTCCCGGGGACAATACTACAATGAGCAGTTCTTC.

This clonotype was seen a handful of times. This chain connects TRBV7-2 to TRBJ2-7, with D possibly matching TRBD2 (6 bases). Germline CDR1 and CDR2: SGHTA and FQGNSA. V was pared by 2 bases and J by 4 bases, with 9 bases between. The CDR3 covers 13 residues. CDR3: CASSLMGGYEQYF. CDR3 bases: TGTGCCAGCAGCTTAATGGGGGGTTACGAGCAGTACTTC.

V and J are TRBV5-1 and TRBJ2-1, with 12 bases matching TRBD2. The CDR3 extends over 18 amino acids. Trimming at V came to 4 bases and at J to 6 bases, leaving 14 bases not matched to a gene. Germline loops: CDR1 SGHRS, CDR2 YFSETQ. The DNA for the CDR3 is TGCGCCAGCAGCCCGGGACTAGCGGGCGGAGGTCGGGGCAATGAGCAGTTCTTC. Translation: CASSPGLAGGGRGNEQFF. Variable domain in full (rest from reference TRBV5-1 and TRBJ2-1): KAGVTQTPRYLIKTRGQQVTLSCSPISGHRSVSWYQQTPGQGLQFLFEYFSETQRNKGNFPGRFSGRQFSNSRSEMNVSTLELGDSALYLCASSPGLAGGGRGNEQFFGPGTRLTVL.